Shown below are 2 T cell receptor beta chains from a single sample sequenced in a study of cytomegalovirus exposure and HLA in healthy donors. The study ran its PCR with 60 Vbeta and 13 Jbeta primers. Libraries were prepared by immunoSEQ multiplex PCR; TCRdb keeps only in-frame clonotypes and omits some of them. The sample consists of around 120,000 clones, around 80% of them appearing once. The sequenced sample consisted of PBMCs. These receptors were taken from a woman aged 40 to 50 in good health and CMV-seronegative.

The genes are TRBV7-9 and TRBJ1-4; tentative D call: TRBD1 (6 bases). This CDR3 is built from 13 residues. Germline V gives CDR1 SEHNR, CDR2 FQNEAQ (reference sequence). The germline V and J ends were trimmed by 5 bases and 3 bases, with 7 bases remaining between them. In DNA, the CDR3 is TGTGCCAGCAGCACAGGGCCTAATGAAAAACTGTTTTTT. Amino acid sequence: CASSTGPNEKLFF.

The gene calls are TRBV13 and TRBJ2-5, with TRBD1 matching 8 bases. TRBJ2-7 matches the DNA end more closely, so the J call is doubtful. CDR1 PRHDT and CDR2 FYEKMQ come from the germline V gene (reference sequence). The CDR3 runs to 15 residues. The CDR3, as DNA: TGTGCCAGCAGCTCACCCGGACAGGGAGCCTACGAGCAGTACTTC. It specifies CASSSPGQGAYEQYF.